The 5 T cell receptor beta chains below come from one sample, sequenced in a study of Ad26.COV2.S vaccination and SARS-CoV-2 variants. Produced via immunoSEQ multiplex PCR; TCRdb's table is partial and in-frame only. The data contain 250,000 to 300,000 clones, roughly 86% of them singletons. The treatment is: around 19 received Ad26.COV2.S at low or high dose, single or two shots; roughly five received placebo; per-sample allocation not given. The investigators took samples on day 63 after the first vaccine or placebo injection. The sample in question was peripheral blood, obtained in a trial of Ad26.COV2.S vaccine versus placebo. Receptor source: a person aged 18 to 65 who received the Ad26.COV2.S COVID-19 vaccine or a placebo.

V and J are TRBV5-1 and TRBJ1-5; D perhaps matches TRBD1 (5 bases). The V gene's germline CDR1 is SGHRS and CDR2 YFSETQ. The CDR3 is 13 residues long. Trimming took off 5 bases at V and 0 bases at J, with 6 bases between the two ends. CDR3 nucleotide sequence: TGCGCCAGCAGGACAGATAGCAATCAGCCCCAGCATTTT. This codes for CASRTDSNQPQHF.

This chain uses TRBV6-2 or TRBV6-3 with TRBJ2-7, with a tentative D call TRBD1 (5 bases). Trimming took 6 bases from V and 2 from J, leaving 11 bases between them. Germline V gives CDR1 MNHEY, CDR2 SVGEGT. This CDR3 contains 13 residues. The CDR3 loop reads CASSDLQAYEQYF. The CDR3 coding sequence is TGTGCCAGCAGCGACTTACAGGCCTACGAGCAGTACTTC.

This clone has just one count. The chain uses TRBV4-1 and TRBJ2-1; D is unresolved. The V end lost 0 bases, the J end lost 2 bases, and 11 bases lay between the germline ends. The CDR3 spans 16 residues. The germline V gene encodes CDR1 MGHRA and CDR2 YSYEKL. For the CDR3, the DNA is TGCGCCAGCAGCCAAGATCGCGCAGGTACCTACAATGAGCAGTTCTTC. Amino acid sequence: CASSQDRAGTYNEQFF.

A single count supports this clone. One end of the junction is discordant with germline, which a read error may explain. The rearrangement uses TRBV12-3 or TRBV12-4 and TRBJ2-2; D is uncertain. The length of the CDR3 is 13 residues. The CDR3 sequence is CASSLANPGELFF. CDR3 nucleotide sequence: TGTGCCAGCAGTTTAGCGAACCCCGGGGAGCTGTTTTTT.

The chain employs TRBV19 and TRBJ1-2, with D maybe TRBD1 (6 bases). Germline loops: CDR1 LNHDA, CDR2 SQIVND (reference sequence). Trimming cost V 3 bases and J 3 bases, with 17 bases left between them. The CDR3 has 16 amino acids. The CDR3 reads CASSMQGLPYHYGYTF. CDR3 nucleotides: TGTGCCAGTAGTATGCAGGGGCTGCCGTACCACTATGGCTACACCTTC.